This TCR beta chain originates from a study of cytomegalovirus exposure and HLA in healthy donors. Study outcomes and limitations: Earlier analysis yielded a pattern in which most TCR beta V segments were productive about 87% or about 30% of the time. Beyond CMV serostatus, there was no information to go on about immune exposure. Most CMV-associated TCR beta chains were later found to appear HLA-restricted. When analyzed later, a missense DCLRE1C variant was found to be linked to TCR beta V- and J-gene trimming.

13 Jbeta primers and 60 Vbeta primers were used for the PCR. Libraries were prepared by immunoSEQ multiplex PCR; TCRdb keeps only in-frame clonotypes and omits some of them. The data contain about 67,000 clones, about 82% of them singletons. The CDR3 contains 17 residues. Per the germline V gene, CDR1 is ENHRY and CDR2 is SYGVKD. Unmatched junction bases numbered 10, after V lost 3 bases and J lost 0 bases. Details on this clone: Its specificity is unknown.

This receptor was obtained from a woman aged 30 to 39 in good health and CMV-seronegative. The V and J genes are TRBV10-3 and TRBJ2-7; the match to TRBD2 covers 8 bases. Sequencing used PBMCs. The CDR3 protein is CAISESPSGGNSYEQYF. The CDR3 region has the DNA TGTGCCATCAGTGAATCCCCATCGGGAGGGAACTCCTACGAGCAGTACTTC.